This T cell receptor beta chain was documented in a study of T cell responses to AZD1222 COVID-19 vaccine. Clones were sequenced by immunoSEQ multiplex PCR, and TCRdb holds only the in-frame ones, with some missing. This table holds about 70,000 clones, approximately 90% found once. This CDR3 is built from 16 residues. In germline, CDR1 is LNHNV, CDR2 YYDKDF (reference sequence). V dropped 0 bases and J dropped 3 bases, with 12 bases sitting between them. Study-level results: Recipients of AZD1222 seropositive at baseline numbered only 5 or 6. Clonal diversity was possibly underestimated, and the donors were mostly white British, with more females. Variant regions that are unmutated are reportedly the target of nearly half of spike-specific TCRs. Distributed over spike, vaccine-associated CD4 TCRs predominated at 160-218 and 743-854.

Comments on this clone: What it binds is unknown.

This receptor was obtained from an adult who received the MenACWY meningococcal vaccine as a control. Sample: peripheral blood, taken 28 days after the second dose of the MenACWY control vaccine. J is TRBJ1-5 and V is TRBV15, with a weak D call TRBD1 (5 bases). The CDR3 bases are TGTGCCACCAGCAGAGATCGCCGGGGGGTCAATCAGCCCCAGCATTTT. It is translated as CATSRDRRGVNQPQHF.